The 19 T cell receptor beta chains in this list originate from one sample, sequenced in a study of OX40 agonist ivuxolimab in advanced cancers. Repertoires were generated with immunoSEQ multiplex PCR, while TCRdb's copy carries only in-frame clones and drops some. Here the sample spans tens of thousands of clones, about 81% being singletons. The material was CD4+ or CD8+ T cells sorted from blood, obtained in a trial of the OX40 agonist ivuxolimab. The receptors stem from an adult with an advanced solid tumor such as melanoma, head and neck, liver or kidney cancer.

The chain links TRBV7-9 to TRBJ2-2; D is possibly TRBD1 (5 bases). V lost 5 bases to trimming and J lost 0 bases, with 10 bases between them. Germline V gives CDR1 SEHNR, CDR2 FQNEAQ (reference sequence). This CDR3 is built from 15 residues. CDR3 sequence (DNA): TGTGCCAGCAGCATACAGGATGCGAACACCGGGGAGCTGTTTTTT. Translation gives CASSIQDANTGELFF.

V usage is TRBV5-1 and J usage is TRBJ2-1; TRBD2 matches 11 bases. This CDR3 spans 18 amino acids. CDR1 and CDR2 (germline): SGHRS, YFSETQ. Trimming cost V 7 bases and J 0 bases; bases outside gene matches: 12. CDR3 region: CASFSGLAASLSYNEQFF. The CDR3 DNA sequence: TGCGCCAGCTTTTCGGGACTAGCGGCCTCCCTCTCCTACAATGAGCAGTTCTTC.

The rearrangement joins TRBV10-1 to TRBJ2-7, with a weak D call TRBD2 (6 bases). CDR1 and CDR2 from the germline V gene are WNHNN and SYGVQD (reference sequence). The CDR3 has 16 residues. V was trimmed by 6 bases and J by 6 bases, leaving 24 bases between them. Written as DNA, the CDR3 is TGCGCCAGCAGGGGGGGACGCCGCCCCCCAAAATCCGAGCAGTACGTC. The encoded protein is CASRGGRRPPKSEQYV.

The rearrangement uses TRBV5-4 and TRBJ2-3, with unresolved D. There are 16 residues in the CDR3. Trimming removed 1 base at V and 0 bases at J, with 12 bases between. Per germline, CDR1 SGHNT and CDR2 YYREEE (reference sequence). Here the CDR3 reads CASSLRTYTSTDTQYF. The CDR3, as DNA: TGTGCCAGCAGCTTGAGAACCTACACTAGCACAGATACGCAGTATTTT.

The V call is TRBV4-3, the J call TRBJ1-3; D unclear. Germline CDR1 LGHNA, CDR2 YSLEER. The CDR3 covers 15 residues. Trimming removed 0 bases at V and 0 bases at J, with 6 bases between. CDR3 region: CASSQDLPSGNTIYF. CDR3 DNA: TGCGCCAGCAGCCAAGATCTCCCCTCTGGAAACACCATATATTTT.

This rearrangement joins TRBV14 to TRBJ1-4; a weak D match, TRBD1 (6 bases). This CDR3 has 15 residues. V was trimmed by 4 bases and J by 6 bases, leaving 15 bases between them. Germline V lookup: CDR1 SGHDN, CDR2 FVKESK. CDR3 nucleotide sequence: TGTGCCAGCAGCCCGGGACTCCACAGGGATGAAAAACTGTTTTTT. Its protein product is CASSPGLHRDEKLFF. The variable domain in full, completed from reference TRBV14 and TRBJ1-4, reads EAGVTQFPSHSVIEKGQTVTLRCDPISGHDNLYWYRRVMGKEIKFLLHFVKESKQDESGMPNNRFLAERTGGTYSTLKVQPAELEDSGVYFCASSPGLHRDEKLFFGSGTQLSVL.

The rearrangement links TRBV27 to TRBJ1-3; TRBD1 matches at 9 bases. Per germline, CDR1 MNHEY and CDR2 SMNVEV (reference sequence). V lost 0 bases and J lost 4; bases outside the gene matches: 10. This CDR3 is 18 amino acids long. CDR3 sequence: CASSLSAGGTGKGNTIYF. In nucleotides, the CDR3 is TGTGCCAGCAGTTTATCGGCGGGGGGGACAGGGAAAGGAAACACCATATATTTT.

The sample holds a few counts of this clone. The gene calls are TRBV27 and TRBJ2-5; D remains unclear. V dropped 1 base and J dropped 7 bases, with 19 bases sitting between them. Germline lookup yields CDR1 MNHEY and CDR2 SMNVEV (reference sequence). This CDR3 spans 16 amino acids. The CDR3 DNA follows: TGTGCCAGCAGTTTATTAGATCCTCAGATCGGTGGGACCCAGTACTTC. It is translated as CASSLLDPQIGGTQYF.

The chain has TRBV6-6 and TRBJ2-7, with D tentatively TRBD1 (5 bases). The CDR3 has 14 residues. Trimming shortened V by 2 bases and J by 6 bases, and 14 bases separated the two germline ends. Germline V gene lookup returns CDR1 MNHNY and CDR2 SVGAGI (reference sequence). The DNA of the CDR3 is TGTGCCAGCAGTTACGGTCAGGGTATGCTCGAGCAGTACTTC. Its translation is CASSYGQGMLEQYF.

The rearrangement uses TRBV19 and TRBJ2-5; D is possibly TRBD2 (6 bases). The germline gives CDR1 LNHDA, CDR2 SQIVND (reference sequence). V lost 3 bases to trimming and J lost 5 bases, with 10 bases between them. The CDR3 is 13 amino acids. The CDR3 DNA reads as TGTGCCAGTAGTATTGGAGGGATGGAGACCCAGTACTTC. Protein sequence: CASSIGGMETQYF.

In its sample, this clone was seen a few times. The chain has TRBV7-6 and TRBJ2-7; possibly TRBD1 for D (6 bases). Germline CDR1 is SGHVS and CDR2 is FNYEAQ. This CDR3 spans 12 amino acids. Trimming removed 8 bases at V and 6 bases at J, with 14 bases between. The CDR3: CASSQGRSEQYF. As DNA, the CDR3 is TGTGCCAGCTCGCAGGGGCGATCCGAGCAGTACTTC.

This chain uses TRBV11-2 with TRBJ2-1, with D unclear. Germline loops: CDR1 SGHAT, CDR2 FQNNGV. The CDR3 contains 12 residues. With 5 bases removed from V and 6 bases from J, the gap between germline ends came to 8 bases. This CDR3 is CASSPRSNEQFF. CDR3 bases: TGTGCCAGCAGCCCGAGATCCAATGAGCAGTTCTTC.

The chain joins TRBV4-1 to TRBJ1-5; D is unresolved. V dropped 2 bases and J dropped 6 bases, with 11 bases sitting between them. The germline V gene has CDR1 MGHRA and CDR2 YSYEKL. The CDR3 length is 14 residues. The CDR3 here is CASSQIVHGQPQHF. As DNA, the CDR3 is TGCGCCAGCAGCCAAATTGTCCATGGTCAGCCCCAGCATTTT.

This chain uses TRBV19 with TRBJ2-3; a possible D gene is TRBD1 (6 bases). The CDR3 has 14 amino acids. In germline, CDR1 is LNHDA, CDR2 SQIVND (reference sequence). Trimming pared 4 bases from V and 5 bases from J, leaving 13 bases between. The CDR3 sequence: CASSRGQLGDTQYF. CDR3 coding DNA: TGTGCCAGTAGTAGAGGACAGTTGGGAGATACGCAGTATTTT.

DNA of the CDR3: TGTGCCAGCAGTTACGGCGACAGCCGGAAGAAGGCTTTCTTT. This translates into CASSYGDSRKKAFF. This chain joins TRBV6-5 and TRBJ1-1, with TRBD1 as a possible D gene (5 bases). Between the trimmed V and J ends, which lost 2 bases and 11 bases, there was a span of 18 bases. Per germline, CDR1 MNHEY and CDR2 SVGAGI. There are 14 residues in the CDR3.

Details on this clone: One end of the junction varies from germline; a read error may be responsible. The same CDR3 is also encoded by other DNA sequences in this sample. The rearrangement joins TRBV5-1 to TRBJ2-3; TRBD2 matches 13 bases. The CDR3 extends over 16 amino acids. CDR1 and CDR2 (germline): SGHRS, YFSETQ. CDR3: CASSLGGTSGADTQYF. As DNA, the CDR3 is TGCGCCAGCAGTTTGGGGGGGACTAGCGGGGCAGATACGCAGTATTTT.

The rearrangement links TRBV7-3 to TRBJ2-1, with TRBD2 identical over 10 bases. CDR3 length: 15 amino acids. V lost 5 bases, J lost 6 bases, and 7 bases stayed unmatched. The germline V gene encodes CDR1 SGHTA and CDR2 FQGTGA. CDR3 loop: CASSLLAGVVNEQFF. The CDR3, as DNA: TGTGCCAGCAGCCTCCTAGCGGGAGTGGTCAATGAGCAGTTCTTC.

The V call is TRBV6-5, the J call TRBJ1-2; TRBD1 matches 11 bases. Losses at the gene ends were 5 bases for V and 3 bases for J; bases not matched to a gene: 5. The CDR3 consists of 15 residues. In germline, CDR1 is MNHEY, CDR2 SVGAGI. The CDR3 nucleotides read TGTGCCAGCAGTGACTGGACAGGGGGCGACTATGGCTACACCTTC. Translated, it gives CASSDWTGGDYGYTF.

The V and J genes are TRBV7-9 and TRBJ2-5; D is ambiguous. The CDR3 is 12 residues long. V was clipped by 5 bases and J by 7 bases, with 11 bases between them. Germline values: CDR1 SEHNR, CDR2 FQNEAQ (reference sequence). CDR3 nucleotide sequence: TGTGCCAGCAGCCCAGCAGGCTCGACCCAGTACTTC. Its translation: CASSPAGSTQYF.